This T cell receptor (beta chain) is drawn from a study of cytomegalovirus exposure and HLA in healthy donors listed by TCRdb under 2017. Concerning the study at large: An earlier analysis of several hundred of the donors reported 276 Gb of sequence data and around 110 million unique TCR beta sequences obtained from 150 million to 200 million T cells. Approximately 300 gigabases of sequencing data and approximately 93 million unique TCR sequences were included in an early release covering 500 to 750 HLA-typed donors. Of the roughly 400 genotyped donors, 70% to 90% were placed in the genetic ancestry cluster associated with self-reported Caucasian donors. The study aimed to test whether signatures of past pathogen exposure could be identified by cataloging public T cell receptors. Using immunosequencing, the study profiled T cell repertoires from 500 to 800 subjects and related those repertoires to cytomegalovirus serostatus. A separate validation cohort of about 110 different subjects was used in addition to the approximately 700-subject first cohort. The study combined high-throughput TCR immunosequencing, statistical association of individual TCRs with disease status, and machine learning to predict cytomegalovirus infection status. To study patterns of TCR occurrence, a later analysis re-analyzed previously published TCR beta repertoires from 700 or so donors and added high-resolution HLA genotyping. In the later analysis, no new phenotypic data were used to find candidate immune exposures; instead, reliance was placed on TCR beta sequences and their occurrence across donors. An earlier analysis of around 580 of the donors used high-throughput TCR beta sequencing to judge whether each TCR beta V gene segment behaved as functional or pseudogenic. Donor age, sex, ethnicity and CMV serostatus were compiled alongside the repertoire data. A later genetic analysis used genome-wide SNP genotypes for about 65% of the 666 donors, treating that subset as a discovery cohort. Every repertoire in the discovery cohort had been generated on one and the same sequencing platform. Both class I and class II loci were covered by HLA typing, at four-digit resolution. The number of typed donors differed by locus: about 620-640 for A, B, C, DRB1 and DQB1; some 540 for DQA1; approximately 610 for DPA1; and roughly 470 for DPB1. Four to six DR-DQ haplotypes were handled as single units for association and clustering, since linkage in the cohort was strong. Among almost 400 genotyped donors of the cohort, an average of approximately 250,000 unique TCR beta nucleotide sequences were sequenced per donor, around a sixth of them non-productive.

Receptors were amplified or captured by the immunoSEQ multiplex PCR assay. For the multiplex PCR, a mixture combining 60 forward primers for TCR Vbeta segments and 13 reverse primers for TCR Jbeta segments was used. Amplification of the CDR3 region of rearranged TCR beta genes was performed with a multiplex PCR assay on genomic DNA. The Illumina HiSeq System was used to sequence the amplified TCR beta libraries as 87-base-pair reads. Under the source paper's analysis protocol: In a later analysis, tens of millions of unique TCR beta chains were counted across the approximately 620 repertoires, and approximately 9.9 million of these chains were shared by at least two donors. Raw reads were error-corrected and collapsed into unique sequences with a nearest-neighbor algorithm that merged closely related sequences to remove PCR and sequencing errors. V, D and J gene segments were assigned by aligning CDR3 sequences to IMGT reference sequences. Each retained sequence needed at least a six-nucleotide match to both a V gene segment and a J gene segment. A rearrangement was called productive if the CDR3 had no stop codons and remained in frame with V and J, and every other rearrangement was called non-productive. Following IMGT convention, CDR3 was defined as the stretch from the second conserved V-encoded cysteine up to the conserved J-encoded phenylalanine. The earlier analysis of about 610 of the donors excluded any sequence lacking an unambiguous match to a single V gene segment. In an earlier analysis of several hundred of the donors, a V segment was called functional when productive rearrangements were above 56.7%, and segregating when the standard deviation between donors exceeded 5%. A statistical classification framework was developed to diagnose cytomegalovirus status using the catalog of TCR beta chain sequences. V and J gene assignment, in a later analysis, came from comparing TCR nucleotide sequences with IMGT/GENE-DB human TR gene sequences. In a later analysis, CDR3 sequences and most-parsimonious VDJ recombination scenarios were assigned using the TCRdist pipeline. In a later analysis, each TCR beta chain was defined by its CDR3 amino acid sequence together with its V-gene family, and reads without a unique V-gene family were excluded. In a later analysis, some 600 highly shared, low-generation-probability nucleotide sequences were removed to address suspected cross-contamination and a sequencing artifact. In a later analysis, a clonal expansion index for each public chain was calculated from normalized within-repertoire ranks of inferred template counts. In a later analysis, generation probabilities were computed with a VDJ recombination model fitted to out-of-frame rearrangements, and the resulting probabilities were checked against IGoR. In a later analysis, TCR-TCR, TCR-HLA and TCR-CMV co-occurrence was scored with hypergeometric tests, and a repertoire-size bias correction was applied to TCR pairs. False discovery rates were estimated in a later analysis by permuting HLA or CMV assignments 20 times. In a later analysis, co-occurring TCRs were grouped with DBSCAN, and TCRdist sequence similarity was added when clustering was performed within HLA-allele-positive subsets. For co-occurrence clustering, repertoires with fewer than 30,000 or more than 120,000 public chains were excluded, along with roughly five repertoires with anomalous nucleotide sharing. TCRdb retrieved this table from immuneACCESS and kept in-frame rearrangements only. Not all clones are present; in checked studies, unresolved V genes account for under half, and no reason is known for the remainder. V, J and clone size were drawn from that table, and D and trimming were deduced from the DNA. The sample profile shows approximately 140,000 clones; around 77% of them were found once. Around 1.8% of the sample lies in the top ten.

Broad study findings and their caveats: In a later analysis, HLA-associated TCR beta chains showed more clonal expansion and lower generation probabilities than non-associated chains that were equally common. Sequencing depth was assumed to be roughly uniform across donors in the presence/absence analyses, though that assumption may not hold. Across donors, most TCR sequences were observed very rarely, whereas some public TCRs were present in many individuals. Cytomegalovirus status was reported to be diagnosed by the classifier with high specificity and sensitivity in both the original and validation cohorts. A total of 150 to 200 TCR beta chains were listed by the study as associated with cytomegalovirus. Approximately 18 rarely observed V segments, including chromosome 9 orphons, were excluded from the earlier analysis of a few hundred of the donors because counts were too low. When HLA alleles, especially DR and DQ, strongly co-occurred, attributing TCR associations to individual alleles was difficult. Linkage disequilibrium might explain the correlated functional status among segregating V segments, but an unknown experimental factor could not be ruled out. It was suggested by the authors that the approach could potentially be generalized to other disease states and immunological phenotypes. In an earlier analysis of more than 450 of the donors, most TCR beta V segments were observed in productive rearrangements about 90% or about 30% of the time, broadly matching IMGT annotations. In a later analysis, some 17,000 TCR beta sequences were associated with specific HLA alleles at a false discovery rate of 0.05. In a later analysis, several top co-occurrence clusters were reported to appear linked to parvovirus B19, influenza, CMV and Epstein-Barr virus. A further reported finding was that TCR beta sequences accurately predicted the HLA-A and HLA-B alleles for most subjects in the first cohort. According to a later analysis, TCR association rates differed among HLA loci, with DRB1 alleles showing the most associated TCRs and HLA-C alleles showing the fewest. The 87-base-pair reads could not distinguish some IMGT-functional V segments, including TRBV6-2 and TRBV6-3, so those segments were excluded. Three of the identified cytomegalovirus-associated TCR beta chains were confirmed in vitro to be specific for cytomegalovirus antigens. A later analysis found that most CMV-associated TCR beta chains appeared HLA-restricted, with HLA associations seemingly driven largely by CMV exposure. A group of highly shared sequence variants was considered likely to be a technical artifact of the sequencing pipeline. HLA typing was unavailable for some donors at each locus, so association tests used only the typed subset. Only TCR beta chains were sequenced in this cohort, and the absence of alpha or paired-chain data limited detectable features. In a later genetic analysis, fewer N-insertions in productive TCRs were reported among donors in an Asian-associated ancestry cluster than the 666-donor mean. An association between a missense DCLRE1C variant and V-gene and J-gene trimming of TCR beta chains was found in a later genetic analysis and replicated in an independent cohort. For the cohort, immune exposure information was limited to CMV serostatus.

The cohort comprised under 700 healthy bone marrow donors. At the time of sampling, every cohort member was nominally healthy, though immune exposures that went unrecorded were likely present. The donor tested CMV seronegative, placing the donor among the 350 or so seronegative members of the cohort. Every donor gave a peripheral blood sample, and the peripheral blood mononuclear cells from that sample were used for TCR beta sequencing. The Qiagen DNeasy Blood Extraction Kit was used to extract genomic DNA from the blood cell samples. About this clone: No cognate antigen has been identified for it. No much larger clonotype is one base removed from it; base qualities were not supplied.

V loses 1 base at its end and J loses 6 bases; junction bases beyond the gene matches: 7. The CDR3 covers 16 residues, taking in both the cysteine and the phenylalanine. Left in the record is the CDR3 DNA by itself, 48 bases read in frame from the first base. The germline V gene provides CDR1 MDHEN and CDR2 SYDVKM. The TCR sequence derives from a woman aged 50 to 65 in good health and CMV-seronegative. The sample consisted of PBMCs. The V and J segments used are TRBV28 and TRBJ2-7; 12 junctional bases match TRBD2. CDR3 protein: CASSLFRTSGIGEQYF. The nucleotide sequence is TGTGCCAGCAGTTTATTCCGGACTAGCGGGATAGGCGAGCAGTACTTC.